This T cell receptor beta chain was observed in a study of a mutant IDH1 vaccine in newly diagnosed glioma. The wider study: Vaccinations, eight in total, occurred in weeks 1, 3, 5, 7, 11, 15, 19, 23. The initiation of vaccination occurred 4-6 weeks after radiotherapy alone, or with temozolomide cycles. Findings and limits, study-wide: There seemed to be no relation between pseudoprogression and changes in top peripheral T cell clonotypes.

Produced via immunoSEQ multiplex PCR; TCRdb's table is partial and in-frame only. The table has 50,000 to 60,000 clones, over 75% seen once. The CDR3 is 14 residues long. CDR1 is MDHEN and CDR2 is SYDVKM in the germline V gene. The ends were cut back, 7 bases at V and 4 bases at J, with 16 bases in the middle. Note on this clone: What it binds is not known.

The time point denotes: week 11, during vaccination. Each dose of the vaccine consisted of 300 ug of mutant IDH1 20-mer peptide, with topical imiquimod. Each of the donors came in with new WHO grade 3 or 4 astrocytomas that were IDH1-mutant and ATRX-lost. Sequencing used PBMCs, obtained from a glioma patient whose treatment included an IDH1 peptide vaccine. This clonotype was sampled from a man in his forties or fifties with glioma. The V and J genes are TRBV28 and TRBJ1-2; no definite D call. DNA of the CDR3: TGTGCCAGCATTTCTAGTGTAAGATTCTATGGCTACACCTTC. Protein: CASISSVRFYGYTF.